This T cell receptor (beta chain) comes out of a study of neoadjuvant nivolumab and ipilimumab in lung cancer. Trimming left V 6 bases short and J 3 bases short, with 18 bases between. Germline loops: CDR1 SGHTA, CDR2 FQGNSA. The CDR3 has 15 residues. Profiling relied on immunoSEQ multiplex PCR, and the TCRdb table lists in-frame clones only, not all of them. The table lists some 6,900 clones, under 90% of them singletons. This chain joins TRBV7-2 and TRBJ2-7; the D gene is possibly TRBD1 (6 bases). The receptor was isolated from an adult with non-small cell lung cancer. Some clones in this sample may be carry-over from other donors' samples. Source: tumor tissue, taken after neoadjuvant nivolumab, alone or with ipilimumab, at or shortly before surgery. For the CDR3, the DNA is TGTGCCAGCAGACAAACCACAGGGTCGGTCTACGAGCAGTACTTC. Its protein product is CASRQTTGSVYEQYF.